The present entry profiles one TCR beta chain with its context. Autoimmune disease history or systemic immunosuppression was exclusionary. This specimen comes from a study of OX40 agonist ivuxolimab in advanced cancers. The assay was immunoSEQ multiplex PCR, and TCRdb's table has in-frame clones only and misses some. The sample has tens of thousands of clones, roughly 82% seen once. The V and J ends lost 2 bases and 4 bases respectively, with 11 bases between them. The CDR3 length is 14 residues. Germline-derived CDR1 and CDR2 are MDHEN and SYDVKM. The clonotype originates from an adult with an advanced solid tumor such as melanoma, head and neck, liver or kidney cancer. The chain couples TRBV28 to TRBJ1-2; D is perhaps TRBD1 (5 bases). Source: CD4+ or CD8+ T cells sorted from blood, taken in a trial of the OX40 agonist ivuxolimab. CDR3 in amino acids: CASSLVAGSYGYTF. DNA for the CDR3: TGTGCCAGCAGTTTAGTTGCAGGGAGCTATGGCTACACCTTC.